A single sample is the source of the 5 T cell receptor beta chains below, sequenced in a study of human T cells and chemical hapten exposure. MiXCR was run by TCRdb on the RACE reads, yielding one entry per CDR3 protein. Of around 120,000 distinct CDR3 sequences listed, 13% were seen once; the top ten hold 2.5% to 3%. Time point specified: pre-sensitization, week 0. Treatment in this sample: therapeutic diphenylcyclopropenone sensitization with weekly scalp DPC. Sequences were derived from whole blood, sampled in connection with sensitization to the hapten diphenylcyclopropenone (DPC). The receptor source for this set is a young woman with alopecia areata. Some clones in this sample may be carry-over from other donors' samples.

This clonotype has only a few counts. The chain couples TRBV7-2 to TRBJ2-7, with D hard to call. The germline CDR1 and CDR2 sequences are SGHTA and FQGNSA. Trimming removed 4 bases from V and 5 bases from J, with 9 bases in between. CDR3 length: 12 amino acids. The CDR3 is CASSSLINEQYF. Here the CDR3 DNA reads TGTGCCAGCAGCTCGCTTATCAACGAGCAGTACTTC.

CDR3 nucleotides: TGCGCCAGCAGCTTACTTGCCAGCACAGATACGCAGTATTTT. It translates to CASSLLASTDTQYF. This chain links TRBV5-1 with TRBJ2-3; D uncertain. The germline V and J ends were trimmed by 2 bases and 0 bases, with 7 bases remaining between them. This CDR3 region has 14 residues. Germline loops: CDR1 SGHRS, CDR2 YFSETQ.

The genes are TRBV2 and TRBJ2-5; 7 bases are shared with TRBD1. CDR3 size: 15 residues. In germline, CDR1 is SNHLY, CDR2 FYNNEI. The V and J ends lost 5 bases and 7 bases, in that order; junction bases with no gene match: 13. Here the CDR3 DNA reads TGTGCCAGCAGTTTTCCGGGACAGATTTTTGTGACCCAGTACTTC. Its protein product is CASSFPGQIFVTQYF.

The rearrangement uses TRBV28 and TRBJ1-1; D not certain. The CDR3 totals 11 residues. V dropped 7 bases and J dropped 5 bases, with 8 bases sitting between them. Germline V lookup: CDR1 MDHEN, CDR2 SYDVKM. DNA of the CDR3: TGTGCCAGCACCCCGGGGACTGAAGCTTTCTTT. This encodes CASTPGTEAFF.

The V and J genes are TRBV18 and TRBJ2-1, with 10 bases fitting TRBD2. The CDR3 has 15 residues. Germline CDR1 KGHSH, CDR2 LQKENI. J lost 7 bases, V lost 0 bases, and 3 bases had no gene match. The CDR3 DNA reads as TGTGCCAGCTCACCACCTAGCGGGGGGCAGAATGAGCAGTTCTTC. It is translated as CASSPPSGGQNEQFF. Filled out from reference TRBV18 and TRBJ2-1, the complete variable domain reads NAGVMQNPRHLVRRRGQEARLRCSPMKGHSHVYWYRQLPEEGLKFMVYLQKENIIDESGMPKERFSAEFPKEGPSILRIQQVVRGDSAAYFCASSPPSGGQNEQFFGPGTRLTVL.